One sample yielded the 32 T cell receptor beta chains listed below, sequenced in a study of T cells after yellow fever vaccination. TCRdb re-derived calls from the 5' RACE reads in MiXCR, one entry per CDR3 protein. This sample yields approximately 120,000 distinct CDR3 sequences, of which approximately 9% are seen a single time; 40% belongs to the top ten. Sequencing was performed on CD8+ T cells sorted from PBMCs, taken on the day of the yellow fever booster vaccination. The origin of the receptors is a man aged 18 to 30 who received the YFV17D yellow fever vaccine.

This clonotype occurred a few times. V usage is TRBV3-1 and J usage is TRBJ2-2; D is unclear. V dropped 1 base and J dropped 6 bases, with 6 bases sitting between them. This CDR3 spans 13 amino acids. Germline V gene data show CDR1 as LGHDT and CDR2 as YNNKEL (reference sequence). The CDR3 reads CASSQVSAGELFF. The CDR3 coding sequence is TGTGCCAGCAGCCAAGTTTCGGCCGGGGAGCTGTTTTTT.

This clonotype was observed a handful of times. The chain carries TRBV7-9 and TRBJ2-3; 7 nucleotides match TRBD1. The ends lost 5 bases at V and 3 bases at J; junction bases unmatched: 2. The CDR3 consists of 13 residues. Germline lookup yields CDR1 SEHNR and CDR2 FQNEAQ (reference sequence). For the CDR3, the DNA is TGTGCCAGCAGCAGACAGGGAACAGATACGCAGTATTTT. It specifies CASSRQGTDTQYF.

This chain uses TRBV4-3 with TRBJ2-7; the match to TRBD1 covers 9 bases. The germline V gene has CDR1 LGHNA and CDR2 YSLEER. The CDR3 covers 15 residues. With V trimmed by 3 bases and J by 1 base, 4 bases remained unmatched. Written as DNA, the CDR3 is TGCGCCAGCAGCCATGAGACAGGGGGGTCCTACGAGCAGTACTTC. This translates into CASSHETGGSYEQYF.

The chain joins TRBV6-2 or TRBV6-3 to TRBJ2-7; tentative D call: TRBD1 (6 bases). Trimming stripped 0 bases from V and 5 bases from J, with 17 bases between. The CDR3 extends over 16 amino acids. Germline CDR1 MNHEY, CDR2 SVGEGT. This CDR3 is CASSYSVIQGFHEQYF. The CDR3 DNA sequence: TGTGCCAGCAGTTACTCGGTGATCCAGGGGTTCCACGAGCAGTACTTC.

This clonotype was observed at least ten times. This chain joins TRBV7-2 and TRBJ2-3; D is uncertain. V was clipped by 3 bases and J by 6 bases, with 19 bases between them. The CDR3 totals 16 residues. CDR1 is SGHTA and CDR2 is FQGNSA in the germline V gene. CDR3 sequence reads: CASSFGSALDWDTQYF. CDR3 nucleotide sequence: TGTGCCAGCAGCTTTGGTTCTGCCCTTGATTGGGATACGCAGTATTTT.

The chain links TRBV27 to TRBJ1-5, with 7 bases fitting TRBD1. This CDR3 spans 14 amino acids. The germline V gene has CDR1 MNHEY and CDR2 SMNVEV (reference sequence). The trim removed 6 bases at V and 7 bases at J, leaving 9 bases unmatched. The CDR3 protein is CASRLTTGVQPQHF. The CDR3 bases are TGTGCCAGCAGGCTTACTACAGGGGTACAGCCCCAGCATTTT.

This clonotype appeared a few times. The chain is built from TRBV12-3 or TRBV12-4 and TRBJ2-2; maybe TRBD1 (6 bases). V was pared by 4 bases and J by 7 bases, with 16 bases between. CDR3 size: 15 residues. CDR3 protein: CASSYDTGFGGELFF. CDR3 coding DNA: TGTGCCAGCAGTTACGACACAGGGTTTGGCGGGGAGCTGTTTTTT.

This sequence joins TRBV7-9 and TRBJ2-7; 8 bases line up with TRBD1. Germline CDR1 SEHNR, CDR2 FQNEAQ (reference sequence). Trimming took 3 bases from V and 6 from J; bases not matched to a gene: 1. The CDR3 runs 12 residues. CDR3 protein: CASSLGQAEQYV. The CDR3 bases are TGTGCCAGCAGCTTGGGACAGGCCGAGCAGTACGTC.

The chain uses TRBV5-1 and TRBJ2-7; 7 bases are a match to TRBD2. Germline-derived CDR1 and CDR2 are SGHRS and YFSETQ. The CDR3 extends over 15 amino acids. The J segment lost 3 bases and the V segment lost 1 base, leaving 7 bases of the junction unmatched. In DNA, the CDR3 is TGCGCCAGCAGCTTGAATGCAGCGGGGATCTACGAGCAGTACTTC. Residues: CASSLNAAGIYEQYF.

The table lists this clonotype with a few counts. The rearrangement joins TRBV7-9 to TRBJ2-3; 9 bases are shared with TRBD2. In germline, CDR1 is SEHNR, CDR2 FQNEAQ (reference sequence). CDR3 length: 16 residues. The ends lost 5 bases at V and 0 bases at J; junction bases unmatched: 6. The CDR3 loop is CASSPTSGSSTDTQYF. CDR3 DNA sequence: TGTGCCAGCAGCCCCACTAGCGGGTCTAGCACAGATACGCAGTATTTT.

Ten or more counts support this clonotype. V and J are TRBV29-1 and TRBJ2-4; D may be TRBD1 or TRBD2 (6 bases each). CDR1 and CDR2 (germline): SQVTM, ANQGSEA. This CDR3 is built from 15 residues. Trimming took 4 bases from V and 1 from J, leaving 14 bases between them. CDR3 loop: CSVVRRGDAKNIQYF. CDR3 sequence (DNA): TGCAGCGTTGTGAGGAGGGGGGATGCCAAAAACATTCAGTACTTC.

This clonotype was seen a handful of times. The chain recombines TRBV7-2 with TRBJ2-2; a weak D match, TRBD1 (7 bases). Germline V CDR1 and CDR2: SGHTA, FQGNSA. The CDR3 length is 17 residues. With 7 bases removed from V and 7 bases from J, the gap between germline ends came to 25 bases. CDR3 sequence reads: CASTKIRGASGHGELFF. CDR3 nucleotide sequence: TGTGCCAGCACTAAAATCAGGGGGGCCTCAGGTCACGGGGAGCTGTTTTTT.

There are a few counts of this clonotype. The CDR3 loop is CSARGGSYNYGYTF. CDR3 in DNA: TGCAGTGCTAGGGGCGGCAGCTATAACTATGGCTACACCTTC. The J gene is TRBJ1-2, the V gene TRBV20-1; no firm D call. CDR3 length: 14 amino acids. V was pared by 3 bases and J by 1 base, with 12 bases between. From germline, CDR1 is DFQATT and CDR2 SNEGSKA (reference sequence).

There are a few counts of this clonotype. The chain employs TRBV15 and TRBJ2-2; D possibly corresponds to TRBD1 (6 bases). The CDR3 is made up of 16 amino acids. V lost 1 base to trimming and J lost 1 base, with 10 bases between them. Germline values: CDR1 LNHNV, CDR2 YYDKDF (reference sequence). The CDR3 DNA sequence: TGTGCCACCAGCAGAGTGGGGGCAGAGAACACCGGGGAGCTGTTTTTT. Protein sequence: CATSRVGAENTGELFF.

The V call is TRBV5-4, the J call TRBJ1-3; D is possibly TRBD1 (5 bases). The germline gives CDR1 SGHNT, CDR2 YYREEE (reference sequence). CDR3 length: 15 amino acids. The V end was cut by 6 bases, the J end by 0 bases, with 13 bases between. The CDR3, as DNA: TGTGCCAGCACGCCGGGACCGAGCTCTGGAAACACCATATATTTT. It yields the protein CASTPGPSSGNTIYF. Drawing the rest from reference TRBV5-4 and TRBJ1-3, the complete variable domain is ETGVTQSPTHLIKTRGQQVTLRCSSQSGHNTVSWYQQALGQGPQFIFQYYREEENGRGNFPPRFSGLQFPNYSSELNVNALELDDSALYLCASTPGPSSGNTIYFGEGSWLTVV.

This clonotype was seen only a few times. The V call is TRBV4-1, the J call TRBJ2-7; the D call may be TRBD1 or TRBD2 (6 bases each). Trimming took 4 bases from V and 5 from J, leaving 15 bases between them. Germline CDR1 MGHRA, CDR2 YSYEKL. The CDR3 consists of 14 residues. CDR3 nucleotide sequence: TGCGCCAGCAGCCTGGTGGGGGGCCTCAACGAGCAGTACTTC. It codes for CASSLVGGLNEQYF.

This chain links TRBV7-9 with TRBJ2-7; D not resolved. Germline V gene sequence: CDR1 SEHNR, CDR2 FQNEAQ (reference sequence). CDR3 length equals 14 residues. Trimming took 1 base from V and 3 from J, leaving 10 bases between them. The CDR3 nucleotides are TGTGCCAGCAGCTTAGACAGCATCATCTACGAGCAGTACTTC. Its protein product is CASSLDSIIYEQYF.

This clonotype was counted a few times. The J gene is TRBJ1-1, the V gene TRBV5-1; TRBD1 matches at 11 bases. Germline V gives CDR1 SGHRS, CDR2 YFSETQ. The length of the CDR3 is 15 residues. J was trimmed by 4 bases and V by 0 bases; bases with no gene match: 2. CDR3 protein: CASSLGTGGVTEAFF. The CDR3 region has the DNA TGCGCCAGCAGCTTGGGGACAGGGGGCGTCACTGAAGCTTTCTTT.

This chain joins TRBV29-1 and TRBJ2-1; D gene uncertain. Germline loops: CDR1 SQVTM, CDR2 ANQGSEA. This CDR3 has 12 residues. Trimming cost V 0 bases and J 3 bases, with 3 bases left between them. The CDR3 nucleotides are TGCAGCGTTGAAGACAACTACAATGAGCAGTTCTTC. It is translated as CSVEDNYNEQFF.

The V and J genes are TRBV7-9 and TRBJ2-2, with 8 bases identical to TRBD1. The J segment lost 3 bases and the V segment lost 4 bases, leaving 10 bases of the junction unmatched. Germline V gene sequence: CDR1 SEHNR, CDR2 FQNEAQ (reference sequence). The CDR3 is 17 amino acids. The DNA for the CDR3 is TGTGCCAGCAGCTCACTACTATGGACAGGGCACACCGGGGAGCTGTTTTTT. This sequence encodes CASSSLLWTGHTGELFF.

This clonotype was recorded at least ten times. The gene calls are TRBV5-1 and TRBJ1-1; a possible D gene is TRBD1 (5 bases). This CDR3 comprises 14 residues. CDR1 and CDR2 from the germline V gene are SGHRS and YFSETQ. V lost 0 bases, J lost 5 bases, and 11 bases lay in between. The CDR3 sequence is CASSLEGDRTEAFF. The CDR3 DNA reads as TGCGCCAGCAGCTTGGAAGGGGATAGGACTGAAGCTTTCTTT.

The sample holds many counts of this clonotype. In DNA, the CDR3 is TGCGCCAGCAGCCAAAGATCAGCCGGGGAGCTGTTTTTT. Amino acids: CASSQRSAGELFF. The chain combines TRBV4-1 with TRBJ2-2; D remains ambiguous. The germline CDR1 and CDR2 sequences are MGHRA and YSYEKL. The CDR3 is made up of 13 amino acids. V lost 2 bases to trimming and J lost 6 bases, with 7 bases between them.

The chain has TRBV9 and TRBJ2-2, with TRBD1 matching 7 bases. With V trimmed by 0 bases and J by 4 bases, 0 bases remained unmatched. This CDR3 is 14 amino acids long. Germline V gives CDR1 SGDLS, CDR2 YYNGEE. The CDR3 here is CASSVGDSTGELFF. DNA for the CDR3: TGTGCCAGCAGCGTAGGGGACAGCACCGGGGAGCTGTTTTTT.

This sequence joins TRBV7-9 and TRBJ2-3; D is perhaps TRBD2 (5 bases). The CDR3 is 15 amino acids. Germline V gene lookup returns CDR1 SEHNR and CDR2 FQNEAQ (reference sequence). The V end lost 5 bases, the J end lost 2 bases, and 14 bases lay between the germline ends. The CDR3 DNA sequence: TGTGCCAGCAGCCATGTACTAGTGGACACAGATACGCAGTATTTT. This gives the protein CASSHVLVDTDTQYF.

The rearrangement joins TRBV4-1 to TRBJ2-5; TRBD1 aligns across 10 bases. V shed 4 bases and J 5 bases; nucleotides not matched to a gene: 13. There are 17 residues in the CDR3. The germline V gene has CDR1 MGHRA and CDR2 YSYEKL. CDR3 protein: CASSPDIDRGREETQYF. CDR3 coding DNA: TGCGCCAGCAGCCCAGATATTGACAGGGGGCGCGAGGAGACCCAGTACTTC.

This clonotype came up a few times. The chain recombines TRBV4-2 with TRBJ2-5; TRBD1 aligns across 7 bases. The length of the CDR3 is 15 residues. V lost 1 base, J lost 4 bases, and 6 bases stayed unmatched. Germline V CDR1 and CDR2: LGHNA, YNFKEQ. The CDR3 DNA reads as TGTGCCAGCAGCCAAGGACAGGGTGTCGTAGAGACCCAGTACTTC. Translated: CASSQGQGVVETQYF.

The table lists this clonotype with many counts. The chain links TRBV29-1 to TRBJ2-7; possible D gene TRBD1, 5 bases. In germline, CDR1 is SQVTM, CDR2 ANQGSEA. The CDR3 runs to 12 residues. V dropped 5 bases and J dropped 3 bases, with 11 bases sitting between them. The CDR3 reads CSVPAGNYEQYF. CDR3 coding DNA: TGCAGCGTTCCTGCAGGGAACTACGAGCAGTACTTC.

The table lists this clonotype with a few counts. The J gene is TRBJ1-1, the V gene TRBV7-9; 12 bases align to TRBD1. CDR1 and CDR2 from the germline V gene are SEHNR and FQNEAQ (reference sequence). The CDR3 runs 15 residues. The V and J ends lost 1 base and 8 bases, in that order; junction bases with no gene match: 5. CDR3 sequence: CASSLEKGQGAEAFF. CDR3 DNA sequence: TGTGCCAGCAGCTTAGAAAAGGGACAGGGGGCCGAAGCTTTCTTT.

This clonotype was recorded many times. J is TRBJ2-5 and V is TRBV12-3 or TRBV12-4; TRBD2 matches 7 bases. V shed 7 bases, J shed 1 base, and the junction held 12 bases outside the gene matches. There are 16 residues in the CDR3. Written as DNA, the CDR3 is TGTGCCAGCATTCGGACTAGTGGCCCGCCCCAAGAGACCCAGTACTTC. Its translation: CASIRTSGPPQETQYF.

There are a few counts of this clonotype. The chain couples TRBV11-2 to TRBJ2-7; 7 positions agree with TRBD1. CDR1 is SGHAT and CDR2 is FQNNGV in the germline V gene. CDR3 length equals 16 residues. J was trimmed by 1 base and V by 0 bases; bases with no gene match: 6. DNA for the CDR3: TGTGCCAGCAGCTTAGAGGGCAGGGGGATATCCTACGAGCAGTACTTC. It yields the protein CASSLEGRGISYEQYF.

The chain links TRBV4-3 to TRBJ2-6, with D perhaps being TRBD1 or TRBD2 (5 bases each). The CDR3 is 17 amino acids. Germline CDR1 LGHNA, CDR2 YSLEER. Trimming removed 0 bases from V and 0 bases from J, with 9 bases in between. CDR3 nucleotide sequence: TGCGCCAGCAGCCAAGATGGGGGAACCTCTGGGGCCAACGTCCTGACTTTC. Residues: CASSQDGGTSGANVLTF.

V gene TRBV9 combines with J gene TRBJ2-1; 7 nucleotides agree with TRBD1. V shed 3 bases, J shed 2 bases, and the junction held 8 bases outside the gene matches. The length of the CDR3 is 16 residues. Germline CDR1 and CDR2: SGDLS and YYNGEE. This CDR3 is CASSDPRGLTYNEQFF. CDR3 nucleotide sequence: TGTGCCAGCAGCGACCCGAGGGGGCTGACCTACAATGAGCAGTTCTTC.